This T cell receptor (beta chain) was documented in a study of blood T cells in healthy people across ages. Next came a second PCR, run for roughly 6 to 11 cycles, which used a sample-barcoded 5' primer along with a J-beta primer mix. MiXCR, run by TCRdb on the 5' RACE reads, gives a single entry per CDR3 protein. This repertoire shows approximately 700,000 distinct CDR3 sequences, 32% found once; its top ten account for just over 15%. The germline CDR1 and CDR2 sequences are SGHRS and YFSETQ. Trimming stripped 0 bases from V and 1 base from J, with 16 bases between. The CDR3 is 17 residues long. The extraction recovered at least 5 micrograms of total RNA per sample.

The V call is TRBV5-1, the J call TRBJ1-1, with no clear D. This receptor was identified in a woman of 80 years or more in good health. Sequencing was done on a sample of blood. CDR3 nucleotide sequence: TGCGCCAGCAGCTTGGGAGGGTCAGAGAAAAGGAACACTGAAGCTTTCTTT. This sequence encodes CASSLGGSEKRNTEAFF.